This T cell receptor beta chain was retrieved from a study of beta chain features in type 1 diabetes. This clone was found a few times. Reverse transcribing all isolated RNA meant expressed TCRB transcripts were sequenced. Profiling relied on immunoSEQ multiplex PCR, and the TCRdb table lists in-frame clones only, not all of them. Counted here are about 620,000 clones, around a sixth occurring once; the ten biggest clones make up more than 0.08%. CDR1 DFQATT and CDR2 SNEGSKA come from the germline V gene (reference sequence). CDR3 length equals 11 residues. Between the trimmed V and J ends, which lost 7 bases and 1 base, there was a span of 7 bases.

The V gene is TRBV20-1, the J gene TRBJ1-1; D gene uncertain. This clonotype originated in a man younger than 35 in good health. The sample was naive CD4+ T cells from blood. Written as DNA, the CDR3 is TGCAGTGGCTTTCGGAACACTGAAGCTTTCTTT. It specifies CSGFRNTEAFF.